Listed below are T cell receptor beta chains from one sample, sequenced in a study of regulatory T cells in long-lasting Graves disease. TCRdb redid the calling of the multiplex PCR reads with MiXCR, one entry per CDR3 protein. This sample carries about 470,000 distinct CDR3 sequences, 20% to 25% of them seen once, and the ten largest clones take 7% to 9%. This material consisted of peripheral blood mononuclear cells (PBMCs), taken when the disease was refractory, from a patient treated with antithyroid drugs. Source of these receptors: a female donor with Graves disease. CDR3s include the opening cysteine and the closing phenylalanine or tryptophan. D genes are given only for firm matches. Some rows have no size entry. The others give once, few or many, or a class for an expanded clone.

V	size	J	D	CDR3	DNA
TRBV27	many	TRBJ1-2	NA	CASHPEGADSYGYTF	TGTGCCAGCCATCCCGAAGGGGCGGATTCCTATGGCTACACCTTC
TRBV20-1	NA	TRBJ2-7	TRBD2	CSAPRASGDLLYEQYF	TGCAGTGCCCCGAGGGCTAGCGGGGACCTACTATACGAGCAGTACTTC
TRBV20-1	many	TRBJ2-7	TRBD2	CSARDLAGLPYEQYF	TGCAGTGCTAGAGATCTAGCGGGACTTCCCTACGAGCAGTACTTC
TRBV11-2	many	TRBJ2-7	NA	CASSLFGTLTYEQYF	TGTGCCAGCAGCTTATTCGGGACCCTGACCTACGAGCAGTACTTC
TRBV11-2	NA	TRBJ2-3	NA	CASSSLSGGGVRAQYF	TGTGCCAGCAGCTCCCTATCCGGGGGTGGGGTACGGGCGCAGTATTTT
TRBV7-2	many	TRBJ1-1	NA	CASSPVWGGTEAFF	TGTGCCAGCAGCCCCGTTTGGGGAGGCACTGAAGCTTTCTTT
TRBV7-2	many	TRBJ2-2	NA	CASSLQGVGELFF	TGTGCCAGCAGCTTACAGGGCGTCGGGGAGCTGTTTTTT
TRBV6-1	many	TRBJ1-1	TRBD1	CASSEQRRGTEAFF	TGTGCCAGCAGTGAGCAGCGCAGGGGGACTGAAGCTTTCTTT
TRBV29-1	many	TRBJ1-4	NA	CSVDRGREKLFF	TGCAGCGTTGACAGGGGTAGGGAAAAACTGTTTTTT
TRBV5-6	NA	TRBJ1-5	NA	CASNTMGANQPQHF	TGTGCCAGCAACACAATGGGGGCGAATCAGCCCCAGCATTTT
TRBV15	many	TRBJ1-1	NA	CATSRYPQGGGTEAFF	TGTGCCACCAGCAGGTACCCTCAAGGAGGGGGGACAGAAGCTTTCTTT
TRBV19	NA	TRBJ1-5	NA	CASSSDRYYSNQPQHF	TGTGCCAGTAGTTCGGACAGATATTATAGCAATCAGCCCCAGCATTTT
TRBV4-2	few	TRBJ1-2	TRBD1	CASSPGQGLVYGYTF	TGTGCCAGCAGCCCGGGACAGGGGCTCGTCTATGGCTACACCTTC
TRBV30	many	TRBJ2-5	NA	CAWSVGGTQYF	TGTGCCTGGAGTGTCGGGGGGACCCAGTACTTC
TRBV5-1	few	TRBJ1-6	NA	CASSLLTAYNSPLHF	TGCGCCAGCAGCTTACTGACGGCGTATAATTCACCCCTCCACTTT
TRBV4-1	few	TRBJ1-1	NA	CASSRGGEYTEAFF	TGCGCCAGCAGCCGGGGAGGGGAATACACTGAAGCTTTCTTT
TRBV13	few	TRBJ2-2	TRBD2	CASSLGGLAGGAGELFF	TGTGCCAGCAGCTTAGGCGGACTAGCGGGAGGCGCCGGGGAGCTGTTTTTT
TRBV20-1	many	TRBJ1-5	NA	CSAEGRTGQPQHF	TGCAGTGCTGAAGGGCGCACTGGTCAGCCCCAGCATTTT
TRBV29-1	NA	TRBJ1-1	NA	CSVVRHLNTEAFF	TGCAGCGTTGTGCGGCACCTGAACACTGAAGCTTTCTTT
TRBV4-3	few	TRBJ2-7	NA	CASSQDAGINEQYF	TGCGCCAGCAGCCAAGATGCGGGGATTAACGAGCAGTACTTC
TRBV11-2	NA	TRBJ2-7	NA	CASSLDGMWGGREQYF	TGTGCCAGCAGCTTAGATGGGATGTGGGGTGGGCGCGAGCAGTACTTC
TRBV2	NA	TRBJ1-2	NA	CASSFFPGNGYTF	TGTGCCAGCAGTTTTTTCCCGGGCAATGGCTACACCTTC
TRBV15	many	TRBJ2-5	TRBD2	CATSRDQRRGLALGETQYF	TGTGCCACCAGCAGAGATCAGCGACGGGGACTAGCGTTAGGAGAGACCCAGTACTTC
TRBV7-9	NA	TRBJ1-4	NA	CASSTTGTGTTNEKLFF	TGTGCCAGCAGCACAACAGGAACCGGGACAACTAATGAAAAACTGTTTTTT
TRBV27	few	TRBJ2-3	NA	CASRYGFTSTDTQYF	TGTGCCAGCCGCTACGGGTTTACTAGCACAGATACGCAGTATTTT
TRBV7-8	NA	TRBJ2-4	TRBD1	CASSKTKPTGGKNIQYF	TGTGCCAGCAGCAAAACGAAACCGACAGGGGGCAAAAACATTCAGTACTTC
TRBV2	many	TRBJ2-5	NA	CASSFDRFQETQYF	TGTGCCAGCAGTTTTGACAGGTTCCAAGAGACCCAGTACTTC
TRBV12-3/TRBV12-4	few	TRBJ1-1	NA	CASKIEGGWTEAFF	TGTGCCAGCAAAATAGAAGGGGGGTGGACTGAAGCTTTCTTT
TRBV7-2	many	TRBJ2-7	NA	CASSSFGSYEQYF	TGTGCCAGCAGCTCGTTTGGTTCCTACGAGCAGTACTTC
TRBV7-8	many	TRBJ2-7	NA	CASSLGGPFYEQYF	TGTGCCAGCAGCTTAGGGGGACCGTTTTACGAGCAGTACTTC
TRBV20-1	many	TRBJ1-2	NA	CSAISGDNYGYTF	TGCAGTGCTATATCGGGGGATAACTATGGCTACACCTTC
TRBV20-1	NA	TRBJ1-4	TRBD1	CSARGTGDNEKLFF	TGCAGTGCTAGAGGGACAGGCGATAATGAAAAACTGTTTTTT
TRBV5-1	NA	TRBJ1-1	NA	CASSVQGQRTEAFF	TGCGCCAGCAGCGTACAGGGTCAGCGCACTGAAGCTTTCTTT
TRBV19	NA	TRBJ1-1	NA	CASSKDSTEAFF	TGTGCCAGTAGTAAAGACAGCACTGAAGCTTTCTTT
TRBV7-3	many	TRBJ2-5	NA	CASSLGGSRVGETQYF	TGTGCCAGCAGCTTAGGGGGGTCTAGGGTGGGAGAGACCCAGTACTTC
TRBV6-5	many	TRBJ2-7	NA	CASSYNRAYEQYF	TGTGCCAGCAGTTATAACAGGGCCTACGAGCAGTACTTC
TRBV20-1	many	TRBJ2-7	TRBD2	CSARDGAGDIYEQYF	TGCAGTGCTAGAGATGGAGCGGGAGACATCTACGAGCAGTACTTC
TRBV7-9	NA	TRBJ1-1	NA	CASSRWTEEGAFF	TGTGCCAGCAGCCGCTGGACGGAAGAGGGAGCTTTCTTT
TRBV28	few	TRBJ2-7	TRBD2	CASSPTPLAGVYEQYF	TGTGCCAGCTCCCCGACCCCACTAGCGGGGGTCTACGAGCAGTACTTC
TRBV20-1	few	TRBJ2-7	TRBD1	CSASMTGISYEQYF	TGCAGTGCCTCTATGACAGGGATTTCCTACGAGCAGTACTTC
TRBV5-1	few	TRBJ2-2	NA	CASSLQGATGELFF	TGCGCCAGCAGCTTGCAAGGGGCTACCGGGGAGCTGTTTTTT
TRBV2	many	TRBJ2-3	TRBD2	CATSTSERTDTQYF	TGTGCCACCAGCACTAGCGAACGTACAGATACGCAGTATTTT
TRBV27	NA	TRBJ1-5	NA	CACLGYHGGKGNQPQHF	TGTGCCTGCCTTGGGTATCATGGGGGGAAAGGCAATCAGCCCCAGCATTTT
TRBV9	few	TRBJ2-2	TRBD1	CASSPGTGSHGEELFF	TGTGCCAGCAGTCCCGGGACAGGATCCCATGGGGAGGAGCTGTTTTTT
TRBV29-1	many	TRBJ1-1	NA	CSSVGGENTEAFF	TGCAGCTCTGTGGGGGGCGAGAACACTGAAGCTTTCTTT
TRBV5-1	many	TRBJ2-5	TRBD1	CASSLEGTGKSKQETQYF	TGCGCCAGCAGCCTGGAAGGGACAGGGAAGTCCAAACAAGAGACCCAGTACTTC
TRBV10-3	many	TRBJ2-7	TRBD2	CAITRDGGFYEQYF	TGTGCCATCACCCGGGACGGGGGGTTCTACGAGCAGTACTTC
TRBV27	NA	TRBJ1-6	TRBD1	CASMGQGGIGSPLHF	TGTGCCAGCATGGGACAGGGAGGAATCGGTTCACCCCTCCACTTT